The entry that follows covers one TCR beta chain sequence. Looked up from germline, CDR1 is SNHLY and CDR2 is FYNNEI. This CDR3 spans 15 amino acids. V lost 11 bases, J lost 8 bases, and 24 bases lay in between. Data came from immunoSEQ multiplex PCR; TCRdb stores just in-frame clones and leaves some out. The data show some 33,000 clones, roughly 94% seen once. The data derive from a study of circulating and synovial CD4+ cells in juvenile arthritis. The origin of this receptor is a human donor with juvenile idiopathic arthritis. Sample: CD4+ T cells from blood. The chain is built from TRBV2 and TRBJ1-4; possibly TRBD1 for D (6 bases). This CDR3 reads CAGGLGSQGSEKLFF. The CDR3 nucleotides are TGTGCCGGCGGGTTGGGGAGCCAGGGGTCAGAAAAACTGTTTTTT.